Listed below are T cell receptor beta chains from one sample, sequenced in a study of T cell responses to AZD1222 COVID-19 vaccine. The repertoire was sequenced with immunoSEQ multiplex PCR; TCRdb's copy has only in-frame clones and lacks some. The sample includes about 150,000 clones, around 89% of them seen just once. Material: peripheral blood, obtained on day 0 of AZD1222 vaccination. Receptor source: an adult in good health. Each CDR3 is given without its conserved first and last residue. The size field is filled for only some rows; it gives once, few, many or a size class.

>-|TRBV7-9|TRBJ1-2
ASSSPGYGYT
>-|TRBV5-1|TRBJ2-1
ASSQPRRLAGSEQF
>once|TRBV6-6|TRBJ1-2
ASTRMLPNYGYT
>once|TRBV29-1|TRBJ1-1
SASDPVSPAF
>-|TRBV5-4|TRBJ1-1
ASSSSVNTEAF
>-|TRBV4-1|TRBJ2-7
ASSSRVASDREQY
>-|TRBV2|TRBJ1-2
ASTQMVGVDYGYT
>-|TRBV10-1|TRBJ2-1
ASSERLAGVWSYNEQF
>-|TRBV18|TRBJ1-5
ASSLYASQPQH
>-|TRBV12-3/TRBV12-4|TRBJ2-1
ASSLKTEQF
>-|TRBV19|TRBJ2-2
ASSDSPIRTGELF
>-|TRBV5-8|TRBJ2-3
ASSIGTSGRSDTQY
>-|TRBV6-2/TRBV6-3|TRBJ2-7
ASSSAPDRLDEQY
>few|TRBV2|TRBJ2-1
ASMMASGDFSNEQF
>-|TRBV7-2|TRBJ1-2
ASSLASGPNYGYT
>-|TRBV28|TRBJ1-1
ASSHDRFGNTEAF
>-|TRBV7-3|TRBJ2-7
ASSPGQGGYEQY
>-|TRBV19|TRBJ1-1
ASSADLRAF
>-|TRBV5-4|TRBJ1-2
ASSRPGQGSDGYT
>-|TRBV11-3|TRBJ2-1
ASSLLLGSSEQF
>-|TRBV5-8|TRBJ1-4
ASSLPGQGTHEKLF
>-|TRBV28|TRBJ2-3
ASLSRASGSTDTQY
>-|TRBV9|TRBJ1-5
ASSPTPSYQPQH
>-|TRBV24-1|TRBJ2-5
ASQQGGGETQY